This TCR beta chain emerged from a study of spatial heterogeneity in lung cancer. Study conclusions and caveats: Intratumoral expanded alpha and beta TCR counts were found to track tumor mutation counts. The estimated TCR-seq coverage of tumor T cells amounted to approximately 6.6% when looking at alpha chains and more than 11% when looking at beta chains.

TCRdb re-called the 5' RACE reads through MiXCR, storing one row per CDR3 protein. The data show just over 8,000 distinct CDR3 sequences, 7.5% to 10% seen once. The time point denotes: sample taken at primary tumor resection. Donation came from some 72 patients with untreated early-stage non-small cell lung cancer. Extraction of whole RNA from tumor, nontumor lung or frozen PBMC preceded unsorted sequencing. This clonotype was observed many times. Its antigen remains unidentified. Sequencing used lung tumor tissue, obtained at surgery. This TCR came from a male donor with early-stage non-small cell lung cancer.

In nucleotides, the CDR3 is TGCAGTGCTAGAGATAGGCCTAGCGGAGAGGTGAGGGTTGGGGAGCAGTACTTC. Residues: CSARDRPSGEVRVGEQYF. This rearrangement joins TRBV20-1 to TRBJ2-7; 7 nucleotides line up with TRBD2. V was pared by 0 bases and J by 7 bases, with 21 bases of the junction left unmatched. Germline loops: CDR1 DFQATT, CDR2 SNEGSKA (reference sequence). The CDR3 runs to 18 residues.